Listed here are 11 T cell receptor beta chains from one sample, sequenced in a study of CD8 T cells in Susac syndrome. RNA, at roughly 0.45 to 1 ug, was reverse transcribed with random hexamers. One entry per CDR3 protein, called by TCRdb with MiXCR from the immunoSEQ multiplex PCR reads. The data hold approximately 180,000 distinct CDR3 sequences, with roughly 92% observed a single time. Sequenced material: CD4+ T cells from PBMCs. These receptors were taken from a human donor with multiple sclerosis.

The chain couples TRBV11-2 to TRBJ1-3; D possibly corresponds to TRBD1 (6 bases). CDR3 length: 16 amino acids. V was cut by 2 bases and J by 2 bases, with 13 bases left in between. Germline V gives CDR1 SGHAT, CDR2 FQNNGV. The CDR3 nucleotides are TGTGCCAGCAGCTTAATCAGGGGAGGCGCTGGAAACACCATATATTTT. As protein: CASSLIRGGAGNTIYF.

The chain recombines TRBV5-6 with TRBJ1-6; D may be TRBD1 (6 bases). This CDR3 spans 14 amino acids. CDR1 and CDR2 (germline): SGHDT, YYEEEE. With 4 bases removed from V and 7 bases from J, the gap between germline ends came to 12 bases. The CDR3 region is CASSPGQRNSPLHF. The CDR3, as DNA: TGTGCCAGCAGCCCTGGACAGAGGAATTCACCCCTCCACTTT.

V gene TRBV7-2 combines with J gene TRBJ1-2, with D possibly matching TRBD1 (6 bases). The germline CDR1 and CDR2 sequences are SGHTA and FQGNSA. V lost 3 bases to trimming and J lost 8 bases, with 19 bases between them. The CDR3 contains 15 residues. CDR3 amino acids: CASSLGNRDPYGYTF. In DNA form, the CDR3 reads TGTGCCAGCAGCTTGGGAAACAGGGACCCTTACGGCTACACCTTC.

The chain joins TRBV11-2 to TRBJ2-6, with no clear D. V lost 0 bases and J 3 bases, leaving 3 bases between the germline ends. Germline-derived CDR1 and CDR2 are SGHAT and FQNNGV. CDR3 length: 14 amino acids. The CDR3 sequence is CASSLEGGANVLTF. In DNA form, the CDR3 reads TGTGCCAGCAGCTTAGAAGGTGGGGCCAACGTCCTGACTTTC.

The chain couples TRBV27 to TRBJ2-2; a possible D gene is TRBD2 (6 bases). CDR3 length: 16 amino acids. Germline assignment: CDR1 MNHEY and CDR2 SMNVEV (reference sequence). V gave up 5 bases and J gave up 6 bases, with 19 bases separating them. CDR3 residues: CASSLTGPGVPGELFF. CDR3 bases: TGTGCCAGCAGTCTCACGGGGCCGGGAGTCCCCGGGGAGCTGTTTTTT.

This clonotype has just one count. The chain is built from TRBV27 and TRBJ2-1; D remains unclear. V shed 3 bases and J shed 9 bases, with 12 bases lying between them. The CDR3 contains 13 residues. CDR1 is MNHEY, CDR2 SMNVEV, per germline (reference sequence). The chain's CDR3 is CASSLARATEQFF. The DNA for the CDR3 is TGTGCCAGCAGTTTGGCTCGGGCCACTGAGCAGTTCTTC.

The chain combines TRBV29-1 with TRBJ1-2; no firm D call. V dropped 0 bases and J dropped 5 bases, with 7 bases sitting between them. Germline V CDR1 and CDR2: SQVTM, ANQGSEA. The CDR3 extends over 12 amino acids. The CDR3 here is CSVEDSGYGYTF. CDR3 sequence (DNA): TGCAGCGTTGAAGATAGCGGGTATGGCTACACCTTC.

V and J are TRBV30 and TRBJ1-5; D is possibly TRBD1 (6 bases). The CDR3 length is 16 residues. Trimming removed 0 bases at V and 3 bases at J, with 15 bases between. Germline V gives CDR1 GTSNPN, CDR2 SVGIG (reference sequence). The CDR3 is CAWSVWGRGDNQPQHF. CDR3 bases: TGTGCCTGGAGTGTGTGGGGCAGGGGCGACAATCAGCCCCAGCATTTT.

The table lists this clonotype with a count of one. V is TRBV7-7 and J is TRBJ2-5, with D unclear. V gave up 2 bases and J gave up 2 bases, with 12 bases separating them. Germline V lookup: CDR1 SSHAT, CDR2 FNYEAQ (reference sequence). CDR3 length: 15 residues. CDR3 DNA sequence: TGTGCCAGCAGCTTATCATCAAATAAGCAAGAGACCCAGTACTTC. Translating gives CASSLSSNKQETQYF.

This chain links TRBV12-3 or TRBV12-4 with TRBJ2-7; D is possibly TRBD2 (6 bases). The CDR3 contains 13 residues. Trimming took 3 bases from V and 4 from J, leaving 10 bases between them. The CDR3 DNA reads TGTGCCAGCAGTTTTGGCGGGACTTACGAGCAGTACTTC. It encodes CASSFGGTYEQYF.

This rearrangement joins TRBV12-3 or TRBV12-4 to TRBJ2-2; 11 bases map to TRBD2. V gave up 5 bases and J gave up 4 bases; unmatched junction bases: 3. CDR3 size: 15 residues. CDR3 in amino acids: CASSPGTSGTGELFF. CDR3 sequence (DNA): TGTGCCAGCAGTCCCGGGACTAGCGGCACCGGGGAGCTGTTTTTT.